Listed below are T cell receptor beta chains from one sample, sequenced in a study of cytomegalovirus exposure and HLA in healthy donors. Profiled with immunoSEQ multiplex PCR; TCRdb holds only in-frame clones, not every one. The table has about 160,000 clones, roughly 80% seen once. Sequenced: PBMCs. All receptors come from a girl aged 2 to 10 in good health and CMV-seropositive. Each CDR3 is given with its conserved first and last residue. A D gene is named only where the DNA matches it firmly. A clone size is listed for some rows: how often the clone was seen (once, few, many), or a class if it is expanded.

D	size	V	J	DNA	CDR3
TRBD1	.	TRBV4-1	TRBJ2-7	TGCGCCAGCAGCCAAGTCCCTGGGGACAGGCTGACCTACGAGCAGTACTTC	CASSQVPGDRLTYEQYF
.	.	TRBV5-1	TRBJ2-2	TGCGCCAGCAGCTTGGGGCAGGGAATGACCGGGGAGCTGTTTTTT	CASSLGQGMTGELFF
.	.	TRBV6-5	TRBJ1-2	TGTGCCAGCAGTTCCGCGGAGGCCTATGGCTACACCTTC	CASSSAEAYGYTF
.	.	TRBV7-2	TRBJ2-5	TGTGCCAGCAGCTTAGTTATCCAAGAGACCCAGTACTTC	CASSLVIQETQYF
TRBD1	.	TRBV11-3	TRBJ1-1	TGTGCCAGCAGCCCTGAGGGCAGGGGGACTGAAGCTTTCTTT	CASSPEGRGTEAFF
.	.	TRBV10-3	TRBJ2-1	TGTGCCATCAGTGAGAGGGACTCCATGCCCCTCTCCTACAATGAGCAGTTCTTC	CAISERDSMPLSYNEQFF
TRBD2	few	TRBV10-3	TRBJ2-7	TGTGCCATCAGTGAGTCGCCAGCGGGAGTCAACGAGCAGTACTTC	CAISESPAGVNEQYF
TRBD2	few	TRBV6-4	TRBJ2-1	TGTGCCAGCAGTGACTCTAGCGGGAGCAATGAGCAGTTCTTC	CASSDSSGSNEQFF
.	.	TRBV5-4	TRBJ1-1	TGTGCCAGCAGCTTACGGTCAGGAAACACTGAAGCTTTCTTT	CASSLRSGNTEAFF
TRBD2	.	TRBV2	TRBJ2-7	TGTGCCAGCCTGATAGGACTAGCGGGAGGTTACGAGCAGTACTTC	CASLIGLAGGYEQYF
.	.	TRBV28	TRBJ1-1	TGTGCCAGCAGTCCCCACGGCACTGAAGCTTTCTTT	CASSPHGTEAFF
TRBD1	.	TRBV5-1	TRBJ2-5	TGCGCCAGCAGCCGGGACAGGGGGCGGGAGACCCAGTACTTC	CASSRDRGRETQYF
.	few	TRBV19	TRBJ1-5	TGTGCCAGTAGTGAGAAGATTGGTGGCAATCAGCCCCAGCATTTT	CASSEKIGGNQPQHF
.	.	TRBV30	TRBJ1-3	TGTGCCTGTCTGGGAAACACCATATATTTT	CACLGNTIYF
.	.	TRBV5-4	TRBJ2-5	TGTGCCAGCAGCGGCGGGAAACGGCTGGGGGAGACCCAGTACTTC	CASSGGKRLGETQYF
TRBD1	.	TRBV4-2	TRBJ1-5	TGTGCCAGCAGCCTAGGGACAGGGGATCAGCCCCAGCATTTT	CASSLGTGDQPQHF
TRBD2	.	TRBV9	TRBJ2-7	TGTGCCAGCAGCGTAGAGGGGACTAACTCCTACGAGCAGTACTTC	CASSVEGTNSYEQYF
TRBD1	.	TRBV9	TRBJ1-3	TGTGCCAGCAGCCCAGGGGGACGAAACACCATATATTTT	CASSPGGRNTIYF
.	.	TRBV29-1	TRBJ2-3	TGCAGCGTTGTGGGGGTACAGGGCAGACCCTCAGATACGCAGTATTTT	CSVVGVQGRPSDTQYF
.	once	TRBV2	TRBJ1-2	TGTGCCAGCACCTCCCAATGGGGGCTGACGGCTAACTATGGCTACACCTTC	CASTSQWGLTANYGYTF
.	.	TRBV6-5	TRBJ2-7	TGTGCCAGCAGTTACGTGGGCAGGGGCCAGGTATACGAGCAGTACTTC	CASSYVGRGQVYEQYF
.	.	TRBV28	TRBJ1-2	TGTGCCGCCTTGGCACAACGGGGTACCTATGGCTACACCTTC	CAALAQRGTYGYTF
TRBD2	.	TRBV28	TRBJ2-7	TGTGCCAGCAGAGCGGGAGTCTACGAGCAGTACTTC	CASRAGVYEQYF
.	once	TRBV9	TRBJ2-2	TGTGCCAGCAGCGGTCGCGAGGAGACGAGCGGGGAGCTGTTTTTT	CASSGREETSGELFF